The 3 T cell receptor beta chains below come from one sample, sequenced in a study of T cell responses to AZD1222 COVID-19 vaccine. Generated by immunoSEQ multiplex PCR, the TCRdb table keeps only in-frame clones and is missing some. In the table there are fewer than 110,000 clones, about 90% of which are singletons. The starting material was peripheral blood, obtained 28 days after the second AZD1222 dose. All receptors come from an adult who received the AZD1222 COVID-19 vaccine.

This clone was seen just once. CDR3 region: CASSLEGLNTGELFF. The CDR3 coding sequence is TGCGCCAGCAGCTTGGAAGGGTTGAACACCGGGGAGCTGTTTTTT. This rearrangement joins TRBV5-1 to TRBJ2-2, with no clear D. V shed 0 bases and J shed 1 base, with 7 bases lying between them. In germline, CDR1 is SGHRS, CDR2 YFSETQ. The CDR3 is made up of 15 amino acids.

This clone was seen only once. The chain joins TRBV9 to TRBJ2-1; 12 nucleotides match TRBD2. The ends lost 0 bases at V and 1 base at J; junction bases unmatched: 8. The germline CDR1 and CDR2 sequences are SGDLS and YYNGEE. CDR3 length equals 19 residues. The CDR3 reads CASSVASLAGGPSYNEQFF. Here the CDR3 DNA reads TGTGCCAGCAGCGTAGCATCGCTAGCGGGAGGGCCATCCTACAATGAGCAGTTCTTC.

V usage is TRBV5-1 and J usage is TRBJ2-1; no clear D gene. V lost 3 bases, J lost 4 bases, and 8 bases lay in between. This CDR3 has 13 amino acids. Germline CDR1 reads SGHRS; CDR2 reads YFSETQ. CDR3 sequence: CASSSPPYNEQFF. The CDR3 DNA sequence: TGCGCCAGCAGCTCACCCCCGTACAATGAGCAGTTCTTC.